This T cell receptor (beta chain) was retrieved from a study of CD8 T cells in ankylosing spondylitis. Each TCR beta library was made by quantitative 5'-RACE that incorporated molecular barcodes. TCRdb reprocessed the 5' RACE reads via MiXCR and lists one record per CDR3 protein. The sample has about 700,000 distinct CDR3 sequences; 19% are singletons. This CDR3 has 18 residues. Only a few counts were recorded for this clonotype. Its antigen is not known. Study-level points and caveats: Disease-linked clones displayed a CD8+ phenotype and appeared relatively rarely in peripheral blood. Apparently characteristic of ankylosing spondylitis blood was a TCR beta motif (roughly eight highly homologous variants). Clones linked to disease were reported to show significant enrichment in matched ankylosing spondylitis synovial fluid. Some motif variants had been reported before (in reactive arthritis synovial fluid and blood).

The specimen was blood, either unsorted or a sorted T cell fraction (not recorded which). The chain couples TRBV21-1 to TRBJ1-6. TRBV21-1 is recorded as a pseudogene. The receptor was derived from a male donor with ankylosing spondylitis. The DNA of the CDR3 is TGTGCCAGCAACCGCCCCCGGGAGGGGACGGTTGGGGATTCACCCCTCCACTTT. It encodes CASNRPREGTVGDSPLHF.